One and the same sample provided the 25 T cell receptor beta chains below, sequenced in a study of blood T cell repertoires in COVID-19. Clones were read by immunoSEQ multiplex PCR, and TCRdb kept only the in-frame ones, dropping some. The sample lists fewer than 250,000 clones, about 90% seen once, with 1% to 1.5% in the top ten. Sample: peripheral blood. These receptors originate from a man aged 25 to 40 with acute or convalescent COVID-19.

The CDR3 reads CATSESTKTGSTDTQYF. The CDR3 region has the DNA TGTGCCACCAGTGAGAGTACCAAGACAGGTAGCACAGATACGCAGTATTTT. This sequence joins TRBV24-1 and TRBJ2-3; possible D gene TRBD1, 6 bases. The CDR3 totals 17 residues. CDR1 and CDR2 (germline): KGHDR, SFDVKD. Trimming left V 4 bases short and J 0 bases short, with 16 bases between.

The chain joins TRBV27 to TRBJ2-7; possibly TRBD1 for D (6 bases). The CDR3 length is 15 residues. Germline V CDR1 and CDR2: MNHEY, SMNVEV (reference sequence). The V end was cut by 5 bases, the J end by 2 bases, with 16 bases between. This CDR3 is CASSTISGATYEQYF. In DNA form, the CDR3 reads TGTGCCAGCAGTACCATCTCAGGGGCAACCTACGAGCAGTACTTC.

The V gene is TRBV18, the J gene TRBJ2-5, with D unclear. CDR3 size: 16 residues. Trimming shortened V by 1 base and J by 1 base, and 13 bases separated the two germline ends. The V gene's germline CDR1 is KGHSH and CDR2 LQKENI. The CDR3 DNA sequence: TGTGCCAGCTCACCACTGTCAAAACAAATCCAAGAGACCCAGTACTTC. This encodes CASSPLSKQIQETQYF.

The V call is TRBV6-6, the J call TRBJ2-2, with D tentatively TRBD1 (6 bases). The CDR3 is 14 amino acids. Germline CDR1 and CDR2: MNHNY and SVGAGI (reference sequence). Deletions cut 6 bases from V and 5 bases from J, with 13 bases between. The CDR3 DNA is TGTGCCAGCAGGCCCCCCACAGGGACCGGGGAGCTGTTTTTT. It codes for CASRPPTGTGELFF.

This chain connects TRBV11-3 to TRBJ2-2; 9 bases match TRBD1. The CDR3 contains 16 residues. The V and J ends lost 0 bases and 6 bases, in that order; junction bases with no gene match: 5. Looked up from germline, CDR1 is SGHNT and CDR2 is YENEEA. In DNA, the CDR3 is TGTGCCAGCAGCTTAGATCGACAGGGGGTCTCCGGGGAGCTGTTTTTT. Translated, it gives CASSLDRQGVSGELFF.

This rearrangement joins TRBV28 to TRBJ1-3; 7 bases agree with TRBD1. The CDR3 length is 15 residues. Germline V gene sequence: CDR1 MDHEN, CDR2 SYDVKM. The V and J ends lost 5 bases and 0 bases, in that order; junction bases with no gene match: 4. Written as DNA, the CDR3 is TGTGCCAGCAGTCCAGGGACAGCCTCTGGAAACACCATATATTTT. This encodes CASSPGTASGNTIYF.

The rearrangement uses TRBV5-4 and TRBJ1-2, with 7 nucleotides matching TRBD1. Germline CDR1 and CDR2: SGHNT and YYREEE (reference sequence). Losses at the gene ends were 3 bases for V and 8 bases for J; bases not matched to a gene: 7. The CDR3 has 13 residues. DNA of the CDR3: TGTGCCAGCAGCTCAGACAGGGTGAGCGGCTACACCTTC. This sequence encodes CASSSDRVSGYTF.

The V gene is TRBV14, the J gene TRBJ1-3; perhaps TRBD1 as D (6 bases). Trimming pared 0 bases from V and 2 bases from J, leaving 8 bases between. The CDR3 has 15 amino acids. Germline lookup yields CDR1 SGHDN and CDR2 FVKESK. This chain's CDR3 is CASSQDWGPGNTIYF. CDR3 DNA sequence: TGTGCCAGCAGCCAAGATTGGGGGCCTGGAAACACCATATATTTT.

CDR3 bases: TGTGCCAGCAGTCCGTCGACAGACTATGGCTACACCTTC. Translation: CASSPSTDYGYTF. The rearrangement links TRBV28 to TRBJ1-2; D is perhaps TRBD1 (5 bases). This CDR3 spans 13 amino acids. From germline, CDR1 is MDHEN and CDR2 SYDVKM. V lost 5 bases and J lost 3, with 10 bases in between.

The chain has TRBV11-1 and TRBJ1-2; possible D gene TRBD1, 5 bases. This CDR3 has 13 residues. Trimming removed 0 bases at V and 6 bases at J, with 8 bases between. In germline, CDR1 is SGHAT, CDR2 FQDESV (reference sequence). The CDR3 nucleotides are TGTGCCAGCAGCTTAGCGTCGGACAATGGCTACACCTTC. Translating it yields CASSLASDNGYTF. Filled out from reference TRBV11-1 and TRBJ1-2, the complete variable domain reads EAEVAQSPRYKITEKSQAVAFWCDPISGHATLYWYRQILGQGPELLVQFQDESVVDDSQLPKDRFSAERLKGVDSTLKIQPAELGDSAMYLCASSLASDNGYTFGSGTRLTVV.

The gene calls are TRBV7-9 and TRBJ2-3; 8 nucleotides align to TRBD1. CDR1 SEHNR and CDR2 FQNEAQ come from the germline V gene (reference sequence). Unmatched junction bases numbered 17, after V lost 6 bases and J lost 0 bases. The CDR3 is made up of 19 amino acids. Written as DNA, the CDR3 is TGTGCCAGCAGATCACTCCAGGGGGCCGGAGAAATTAGCACAGATACGCAGTATTTT. It codes for CASRSLQGAGEISTDTQYF.

The CDR3 nucleotides read TGTGCCAGCAGCTTGGATGCGGCGGGCGCGAACACCGGGGAGCTGTTTTTT. Protein sequence: CASSLDAAGANTGELFF. The chain couples TRBV5-4 to TRBJ2-2; tentatively, D is TRBD2 (5 bases). Trimming left V 0 bases short and J 0 bases short, with 12 bases between. CDR1 is SGHNT and CDR2 is YYREEE in the germline V gene (reference sequence). The CDR3 runs to 17 residues.

This chain uses TRBV7-9 with TRBJ2-5, with 7 nucleotides matching TRBD2. The CDR3 has 15 residues. Per the germline V gene, CDR1 is SEHNR and CDR2 is FQNEAQ (reference sequence). V shed 5 bases and J 7 bases; nucleotides not matched to a gene: 13. This CDR3 is CASSAGTTASGTQYF. The DNA of the CDR3 is TGTGCCAGCAGCGCCGGGACTACCGCTTCAGGGACCCAGTACTTC.

The chain is built from TRBV4-1 and TRBJ2-2, with 11 bases identical to TRBD2. Germline V lookup: CDR1 MGHRA, CDR2 YSYEKL. The J segment lost 6 bases and the V segment lost 3 bases, leaving 3 bases of the junction unmatched. The CDR3 spans 15 residues. This chain's CDR3 is CASSQGGLAAGELFF. In nucleotides, the CDR3 is TGCGCCAGCAGCCAGGGGGGACTAGCGGCCGGGGAGCTGTTTTTT.

The CDR3: CASSARPGEKLFF. The DNA of the CDR3 is TGTGCCAGCAGTGCCCGCCCGGGAGAAAAACTGTTTTTT. J is TRBJ1-4 and V is TRBV9, with unresolved D. The V end lost 5 bases, the J end lost 8 bases, and 13 bases lay between the germline ends. The CDR3 is 13 amino acids. CDR1 and CDR2 from the germline V gene are SGDLS and YYNGEE.

V and J are TRBV28 and TRBJ2-7; 10 bases align to TRBD1. Germline loops: CDR1 MDHEN, CDR2 SYDVKM. The V gene end was trimmed by 6 bases and the J gene end by 2 bases; junction bases not matched to a gene: 4. The CDR3 contains 14 residues. The CDR3 DNA follows: TGTGCCAGCAGGTCCGGGACAGGGGCCTACGAGCAGTACTTC. This translates into CASRSGTGAYEQYF.

This chain connects TRBV10-2 to TRBJ1-1; 8 positions match TRBD1. This CDR3 is 14 amino acids long. V shed 6 bases and J 3 bases; nucleotides not matched to a gene: 6. CDR1 and CDR2 from the germline V gene are WSHSY and SAAADI. The chain's CDR3 is CASSPPRGHTEAFF. CDR3 DNA: TGCGCCAGCAGCCCCCCCAGGGGGCACACTGAAGCTTTCTTT.

V usage is TRBV28 and J usage is TRBJ1-6, with D maybe TRBD1 (6 bases). This CDR3 contains 15 residues. Trimming left V 4 bases short and J 9 bases short, with 16 bases between. Looked up from germline, CDR1 is MDHEN and CDR2 is SYDVKM. CDR3 in amino acids: CASSSRTARGSPLHF. The CDR3 region has the DNA TGTGCCAGCAGTTCTAGGACAGCCAGAGGTTCACCCCTCCACTTT.

This chain joins TRBV12-3 or TRBV12-4 and TRBJ2-7; weak D call: TRBD2 (6 bases). The ends were cut back, 5 bases at V and 2 bases at J, with 10 bases in the middle. CDR3 length: 13 residues. The CDR3 reads CASSQEGPYEQYF. CDR3 sequence (DNA): TGTGCCAGCAGTCAGGAGGGGCCCTACGAGCAGTACTTC.

The rearrangement joins TRBV7-2 to TRBJ2-2, with unresolved D. The CDR3 covers 15 residues. V was pared by 2 bases and J by 0 bases, with 7 bases between. Germline assignment: CDR1 SGHTA and CDR2 FQGNSA. The CDR3 loop reads CASSLLSTNTGELFF. As DNA, the CDR3 is TGTGCCAGCAGCTTACTGAGTACGAACACCGGGGAGCTGTTTTTT.

CDR3 amino acids: CASSEYRGNTIYF. Here the CDR3 DNA reads TGCGCCAGCAGTGAATACAGAGGAAACACCATATATTTT. V usage is TRBV10-1 and J usage is TRBJ1-3; the D is unclear. V gave up 3 bases and J gave up 4 bases, with 7 bases separating them. This CDR3 has 13 residues. Looked up from germline, CDR1 is WNHNN and CDR2 is SYGVQD (reference sequence).

The chain links TRBV7-9 to TRBJ2-2; no clear D. V lost 1 base, J lost 5 bases, and 5 bases lay in between. This CDR3 comprises 13 residues. The germline CDR1 and CDR2 sequences are SEHNR and FQNEAQ (reference sequence). The CDR3 loop reads CASSLVITGELFF. The CDR3 DNA reads TGTGCCAGCAGCTTAGTAATAACCGGGGAGCTGTTTTTT.

The table lists this clone with a count of one. The chain carries TRBV20-1 and TRBJ2-7, with 9 positions matching TRBD2. The CDR3 runs 14 residues. Germline values: CDR1 DFQATT, CDR2 SNEGSKA (reference sequence). The V gene end was trimmed by 6 bases and the J gene end by 2 bases; junction bases not matched to a gene: 8. The CDR3 loop is CSASAVAGAYEQYF. The CDR3 DNA reads as TGCAGTGCGAGTGCGGTAGCGGGGGCCTACGAGCAGTACTTC.

The rearrangement uses TRBV30 and TRBJ1-5, with D possibly TRBD1 on 5 matching bases. Trimming removed 2 bases at V and 3 bases at J, with 11 bases between. CDR1 is GTSNPN and CDR2 is SVGIG in the germline V gene (reference sequence). This CDR3 has 14 residues. CDR3 sequence: CAWSYRLNNQPQHF. CDR3 coding DNA: TGTGCCTGGAGTTACAGGCTTAACAATCAGCCCCAGCATTTT.

J is TRBJ1-2 and V is TRBV6-5, with no clear D. This CDR3 contains 13 residues. The germline CDR1 and CDR2 sequences are MNHEY and SVGAGI. V was clipped by 7 bases and J by 0 bases, with 9 bases between them. CDR3 sequence reads: CASTRHSNYGYTF. The CDR3 DNA is TGTGCCAGCACGCGACACTCTAACTATGGCTACACCTTC.